This T cell receptor (beta chain) was recorded in a study of cytomegalovirus exposure and HLA in healthy donors (dated by TCRdb to about 2017). Describing the broader study: A later analysis indicated that the 95 to 150 validation repertoires were generated on the platform also employed for the 670 or so repertoires of the first cohort. The study was designed to test whether signatures of past pathogen exposure could be identified by cataloging public T cell receptors. Besides the first cohort of 666 subjects, a separate validation cohort made up of roughly 130 different subjects was used. High-throughput TCR immunosequencing, statistical association of individual TCRs with disease status, and machine learning were combined to predict cytomegalovirus infection status.

V and J are trimmed by 2 bases and 5 bases, and the gene matches miss 11 bases of the junction. The CDR3, from cysteine to phenylalanine, totals 17 residues. The sequence is cut down to CDR3 DNA, 51 bases in frame from base 1. CDR1 ENHRY and CDR2 SYGVKD are derived from the germline V gene. This clone was recorded once. Its specific antigen is unknown. Per-nucleotide qualities are absent, and no much larger clonotype sits a single base away. Library creation used the immunoSEQ multiplex PCR assay. Per the authors' processing: A statistical classification framework was developed to diagnose cytomegalovirus status using the catalog of TCR beta chain sequences. This immuneACCESS table, as held by TCRdb, lists in-frame sequences with V and J called but not all clones. Of the missing ones, under half trace to an unresolved V gene in checked studies; the others have no known cause. V and J calls plus clone size are reproduced from that table; the DNA served to infer D and trimming. Recorded for this sample are tens of thousands of clones; 96% of them occurred a single time. The top ten clonotypes cover more than 0.9% of the sample.

Separate from the roughly 650-subject first cohort, the validation cohort of about 130 subjects was the group to which the donors belonged. The full study reports these points: Of the cluster scores, roughly 95% were above 0 in a later analysis, which found that TCRs clustered in the first cohort also tended to co-occur in the 130 or so validation repertoires. A later analysis lacked HLA typing for the validation cohort, so it scored co-occurrence in that cohort across all 120 repertoires. While some public TCRs were present in many individuals, most TCR sequences turned up only very rarely across donors. In vitro tests confirmed that a few of the cytomegalovirus-associated TCR beta chains recognize cytomegalovirus antigens. The authors suggested that the approach could potentially be extended to other disease states and immunological phenotypes. The classifier was reported to diagnose cytomegalovirus status with high specificity and sensitivity in both the original cohort and the validation cohort. The study listed approximately 160 TCR beta chains as associated with cytomegalovirus.

The specimen sequenced was PBMCs. The chain is made from TRBV10-3 and TRBJ2-1, with 8 bases matching TRBD2. This sequence originates from a woman younger than 30 in good health and CMV-seronegative. This receptor has the CDR3 CAISEMREAPVNNEQFF. The sequenced DNA is TGTGCCATCAGTGAGATGCGGGAGGCCCCGGTGAACAATGAGCAGTTCTTC.